This TCR beta chain was captured in a study of CD4 T cells in relation to SARS-CoV-2 and coronaviruses. Study-wide context: Crossreactive spike epitopes shared across donors were mapped to their HLA restriction. Notes on the study in general: The assay detects memory recall responses, not culture-primed primary responses.

This clone has more than one count but fewer than ten. What it binds is unknown. Germline V gene lookup returns CDR1 SEHNR and CDR2 FQNEAQ (reference sequence). Trimming took off 1 base at V and 1 base at J, with 7 bases between the two ends. This CDR3 comprises 15 residues. Before the COVID-19 pandemic, during about 2010-2019, CD4+ T cells were taken from unexposed donors. Naive and memory CD4+ T cells came from enriched cryopreserved PBMCs. Deep TCR-beta sequencing used DNA from uncultured naive and memory CD4+ T cells. Generated by immunoSEQ multiplex PCR, the TCRdb table keeps only in-frame clones and is missing some. The sample lists tens of thousands of clones; over 90% were seen once.

Sample: naive CD4+ T cells from PBMCs. The subset here: naive CD4+ T cells isolated by negative enrichment. The V and J genes are TRBV7-9 and TRBJ1-4; no definite D call. The source is a human donor in good health. The CDR3 region has the DNA TGTGCCAGCAGCTTAGAGCGGCGAACTAATGAAAAACTGTTTTTT. Amino acids: CASSLERRTNEKLFF.